This T cell receptor beta chain was profiled in a study of response to subunit inactivated influenza vaccine. Study observations and caveats: Researchers suggested that each seasonal influenza vaccination recruits few new T cells.

TCRdb called the RT-PCR reads again in MiXCR, with one record for every CDR3 protein. Here the sample spans hundreds of thousands of distinct CDR3 sequences, 6% to 9% being singletons. As for this clonotype: Its specificity is not known.

This clonotype originated in a man aged 50-75 years who received an inactivated influenza vaccine. This specimen consisted of PBMCs from blood, obtained 23 to 25 months after vaccination.

CDR3 nucleotides: TGTGCCAGCTCACCGACAGGGAGTCTCGGGGCCAACGTCCTGACTTTC. It translates to CASSPTGSLGANVLTF. The chain carries TRBV18 and TRBJ2-6; 7 bases agree with TRBD1. From germline, CDR1 is KGHSH and CDR2 LQKENI. There are 16 residues in the CDR3. After removal of 3 bases from V and 4 bases from J, the junction contained 6 bases not matched to a gene.